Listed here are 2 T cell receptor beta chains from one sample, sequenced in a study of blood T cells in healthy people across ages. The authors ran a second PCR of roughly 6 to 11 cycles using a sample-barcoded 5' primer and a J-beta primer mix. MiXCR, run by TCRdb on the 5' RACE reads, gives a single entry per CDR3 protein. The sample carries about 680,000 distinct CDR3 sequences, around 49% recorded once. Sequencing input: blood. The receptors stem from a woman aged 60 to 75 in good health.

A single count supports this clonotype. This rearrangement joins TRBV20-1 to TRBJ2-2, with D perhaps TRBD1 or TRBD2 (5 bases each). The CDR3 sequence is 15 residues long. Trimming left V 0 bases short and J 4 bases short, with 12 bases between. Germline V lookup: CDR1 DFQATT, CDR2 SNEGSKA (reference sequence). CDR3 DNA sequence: TGCAGTGCTAGAGATGTGGGGGATTTCACCGGGGAGCTGTTTTTT. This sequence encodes CSARDVGDFTGELFF.

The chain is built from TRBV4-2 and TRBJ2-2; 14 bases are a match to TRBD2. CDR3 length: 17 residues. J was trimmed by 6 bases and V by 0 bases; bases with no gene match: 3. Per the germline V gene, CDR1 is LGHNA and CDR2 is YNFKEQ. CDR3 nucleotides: TGTGCCAGCAGCCAAGAGGGACTAGCGGGAGCCCCCGGGGAGCTGTTTTTT. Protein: CASSQEGLAGAPGELFF.